What follows are 4 T cell receptor beta chains derived from one specimen sequenced in a study of shared clonotypes between healthy human individuals. Sequencing was performed with immunoSEQ multiplex PCR; in TCRdb, only in-frame clones are kept and a portion is missing. The sample consists of 1 million to 1.2 million clones, approximately 75% of them appearing once. Material for sequencing was memory CD4+ T cells from PBMCs. Stated subset: CD45RA-negative fraction. These receptors were taken from a man younger than 35 in good health. Some clones in this sample may be carry-over from other donors' samples.

This clone was recorded once. The V and J genes are TRBV19 and TRBJ1-5; the D is unclear. Per the germline V gene, CDR1 is LNHDA and CDR2 is SQIVND (reference sequence). The V and J ends lost 3 bases and 4 bases respectively, with 10 bases between them. The CDR3 sequence is 14 residues long. The CDR3 sequence is CASSMGRSNQPQHF. The CDR3 coding sequence is TGTGCCAGTAGTATGGGTAGGTCGAATCAGCCCCAGCATTTT.

The J gene is TRBJ1-1, the V gene TRBV6-5; tentative D call: TRBD1 (5 bases). Germline assignment: CDR1 MNHEY and CDR2 SVGAGI. This CDR3 has 15 residues. V lost 0 bases, J lost 4 bases, and 12 bases lay in between. CDR3 coding DNA: TGTGCCAGCAGTTACTCTTCCGGGGCCCTCACTGAAGCTTTCTTT. It yields the protein CASSYSSGALTEAFF.

A few counts support this clone. This rearrangement joins TRBV18 to TRBJ2-7, with a weak D call TRBD1 (6 bases). Trimming removed 4 bases from V and 6 bases from J, with 13 bases in between. The CDR3 contains 13 residues. Germline V gene sequence: CDR1 KGHSH, CDR2 LQKENI. The CDR3 protein is CASSRAGDGEQYF. The CDR3 DNA sequence: TGTGCCAGCTCACGGGCAGGGGATGGCGAGCAGTACTTC.

J is TRBJ1-2 and V is TRBV5-1; D might be TRBD1 (6 bases). CDR1 is SGHRS, CDR2 YFSETQ, per germline. V was shortened by 0 bases and J by 2 bases, with 11 bases between the two germline ends. The CDR3 spans 15 residues. The DNA of the CDR3 is TGCGCCAGCAGCTTGGACAGGGTGGCCAACTATGGCTACACCTTC. Protein product: CASSLDRVANYGYTF.